This TCR beta chain was captured in a study of blood T cell repertoires in COVID-19. The overall study: COVID-19 samples, acute and convalescent, were from the United States, Italy and Spain. PBMCs, B-cell-depleted T cells, or T cells provided the cDNA or gDNA that made up the material.

This CDR3 spans 16 amino acids. Germline V gene lookup returns CDR1 SGHAT and CDR2 FQNNGV. V shed 4 bases and J 6 bases; nucleotides not matched to a gene: 9. The table lists this clone with a count of one. Seattle patients were enrolled while actively infected and followed longitudinally. The method was immunoSEQ multiplex PCR; TCRdb's version includes in-frame clones alone and lacks a portion of them. This table has about 170,000 clones, about nine tenths appearing once. This sequence originates from a man aged 30-40 years with COVID-19, enrolled during active disease. V is TRBV11-2 and J is TRBJ2-2, with 9 nucleotides matching TRBD1. The material sequenced was peripheral blood. The CDR3 loop reads CASSSVIDRGSGELFF. The CDR3 bases are TGTGCCAGCAGCTCGGTAATCGACAGGGGGTCCGGGGAGCTGTTTTTT.